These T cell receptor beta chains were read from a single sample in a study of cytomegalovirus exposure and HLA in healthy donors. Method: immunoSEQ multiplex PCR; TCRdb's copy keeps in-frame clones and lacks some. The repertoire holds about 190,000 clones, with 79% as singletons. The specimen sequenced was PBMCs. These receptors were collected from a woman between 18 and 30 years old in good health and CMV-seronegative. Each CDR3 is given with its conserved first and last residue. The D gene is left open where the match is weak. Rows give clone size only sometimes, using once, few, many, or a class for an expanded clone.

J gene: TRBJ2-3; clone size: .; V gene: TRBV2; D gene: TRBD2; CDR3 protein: CASRGAGGTDTQYF; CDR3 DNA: TGTGCCAGCAGGGGAGCGGGGGGAACAGATACGCAGTATTTT
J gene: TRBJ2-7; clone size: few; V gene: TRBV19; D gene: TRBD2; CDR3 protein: CSTRGGLDEQYF; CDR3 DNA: TGTTCCACCCGGGGGGGACTTGACGAGCAGTACTTC
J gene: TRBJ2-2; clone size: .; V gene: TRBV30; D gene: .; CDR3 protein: CAWSPQGELFF; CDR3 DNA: TGTGCCTGGAGTCCCCAAGGGGAGCTGTTTTTT
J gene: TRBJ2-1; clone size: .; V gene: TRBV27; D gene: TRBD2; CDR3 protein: CASSPGLAPYNEQFF; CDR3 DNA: TGTGCCAGCAGCCCCGGACTAGCGCCCTACAATGAGCAGTTCTTC
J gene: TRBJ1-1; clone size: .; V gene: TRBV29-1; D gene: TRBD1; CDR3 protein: CSVRTPGQVEMGTEAFF; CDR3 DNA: TGCAGCGTTAGGACTCCCGGACAGGTAGAGATGGGCACTGAAGCTTTCTTT
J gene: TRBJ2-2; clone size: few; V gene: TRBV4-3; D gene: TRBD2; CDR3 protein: CASRPDLTSVGELFF; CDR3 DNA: TGCGCCAGCAGACCCGACCTGACTAGCGTTGGGGAGCTGTTTTTT
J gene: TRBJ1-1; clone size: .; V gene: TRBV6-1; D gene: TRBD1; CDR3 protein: CASSDGQGMNTEAFF; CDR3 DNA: TGTGCCAGCAGTGACGGACAGGGGATGAACACTGAAGCTTTCTTT
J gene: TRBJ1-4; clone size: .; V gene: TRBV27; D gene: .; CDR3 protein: CASSFQGYGEKLFF; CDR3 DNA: TGTGCCAGCAGTTTTCAGGGGTATGGTGAAAAACTGTTTTTT
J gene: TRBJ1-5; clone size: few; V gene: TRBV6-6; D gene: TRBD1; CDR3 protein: CASRLGQARSNQPQHF; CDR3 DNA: TGTGCCAGCAGGTTGGGACAGGCGAGAAGCAATCAGCCCCAGCATTTT
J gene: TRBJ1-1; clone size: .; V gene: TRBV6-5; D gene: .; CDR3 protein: CASWTTLNTEAFF; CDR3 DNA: TGTGCCAGCTGGACTACCCTGAACACTGAAGCTTTCTTT
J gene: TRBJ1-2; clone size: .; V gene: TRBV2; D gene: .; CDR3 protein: CASRPSVAGYTF; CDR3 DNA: TGTGCCAGCAGACCCAGTGTAGCTGGCTACACCTTC
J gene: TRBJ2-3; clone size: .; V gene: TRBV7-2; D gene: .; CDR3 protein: CASSLTGRTDTQYF; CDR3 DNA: TGTGCCAGCAGCTTAACAGGGCGCACAGATACGCAGTATTTT
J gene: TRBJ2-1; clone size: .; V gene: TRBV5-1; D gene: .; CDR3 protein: CASSLDPGVYNEQFF; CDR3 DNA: TGCGCCAGCAGCTTGGATCCAGGGGTCTACAATGAGCAGTTCTTC
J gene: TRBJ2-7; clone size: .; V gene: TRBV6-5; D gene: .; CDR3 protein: CASGSWGEQYF; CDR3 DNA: TGTGCCAGCGGGAGTTGGGGCGAGCAGTACTTC
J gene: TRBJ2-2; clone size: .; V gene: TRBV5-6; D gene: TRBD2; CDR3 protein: CASIGLAETGELFF; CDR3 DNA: TGTGCCAGCATAGGACTAGCGGAAACCGGGGAGCTGTTTTTT
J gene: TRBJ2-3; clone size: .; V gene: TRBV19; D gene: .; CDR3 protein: CATKTDLRTDTQYF; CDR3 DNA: TGTGCCACCAAGACAGATTTGCGCACAGATACGCAGTATTTT
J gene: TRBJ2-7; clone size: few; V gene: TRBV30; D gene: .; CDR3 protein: CACPGKTFSYEQYF; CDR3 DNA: TGTGCCTGCCCCGGGAAAACTTTCTCCTACGAGCAGTACTTC
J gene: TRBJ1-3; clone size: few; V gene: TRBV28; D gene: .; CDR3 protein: CASSFFRRRKGNTIYF; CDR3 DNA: TGTGCCAGCAGTTTTTTTAGGAGACGGAAGGGAAACACCATATATTTT